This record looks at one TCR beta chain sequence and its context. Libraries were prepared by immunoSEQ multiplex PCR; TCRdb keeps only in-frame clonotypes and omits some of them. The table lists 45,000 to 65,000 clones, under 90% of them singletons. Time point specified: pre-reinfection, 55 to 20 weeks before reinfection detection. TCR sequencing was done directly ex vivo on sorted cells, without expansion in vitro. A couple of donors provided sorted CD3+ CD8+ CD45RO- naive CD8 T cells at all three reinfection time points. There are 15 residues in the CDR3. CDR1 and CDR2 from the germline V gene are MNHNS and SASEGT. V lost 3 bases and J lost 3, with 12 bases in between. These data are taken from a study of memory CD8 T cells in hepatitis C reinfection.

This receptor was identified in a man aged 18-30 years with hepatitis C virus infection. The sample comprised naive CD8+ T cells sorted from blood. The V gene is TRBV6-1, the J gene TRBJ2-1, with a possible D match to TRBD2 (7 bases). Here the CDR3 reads CASSEGGAYYNEQFF. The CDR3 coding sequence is TGTGCCAGCAGTGAGGGGGGGGCCTACTACAATGAGCAGTTCTTC.